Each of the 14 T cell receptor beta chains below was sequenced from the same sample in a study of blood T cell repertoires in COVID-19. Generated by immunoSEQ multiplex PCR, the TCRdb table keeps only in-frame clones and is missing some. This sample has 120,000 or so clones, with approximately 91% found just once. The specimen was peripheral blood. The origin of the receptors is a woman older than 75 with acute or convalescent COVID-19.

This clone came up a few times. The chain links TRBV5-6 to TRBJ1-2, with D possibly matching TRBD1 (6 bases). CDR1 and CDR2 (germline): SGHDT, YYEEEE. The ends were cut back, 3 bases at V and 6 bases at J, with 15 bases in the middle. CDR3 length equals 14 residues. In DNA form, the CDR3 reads TGTGCCAGCAGCTGGCAGGGGCGCCGGGATGGCTACACCTTC. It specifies CASSWQGRRDGYTF.

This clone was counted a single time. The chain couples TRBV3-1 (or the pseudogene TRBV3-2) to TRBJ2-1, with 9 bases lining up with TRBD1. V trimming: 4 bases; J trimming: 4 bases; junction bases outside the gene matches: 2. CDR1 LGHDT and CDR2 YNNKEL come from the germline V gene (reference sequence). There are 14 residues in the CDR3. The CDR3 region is CASSPGTGYNEQFF. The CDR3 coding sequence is TGTGCCAGCAGCCCCGGGACAGGGTACAATGAGCAGTTCTTC.

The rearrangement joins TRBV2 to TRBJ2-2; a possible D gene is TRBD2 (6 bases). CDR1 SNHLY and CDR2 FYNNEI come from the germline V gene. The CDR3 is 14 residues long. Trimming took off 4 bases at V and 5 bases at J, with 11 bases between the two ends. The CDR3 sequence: CASSVRGETGELFF. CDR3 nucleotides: TGTGCCAGCAGTGTCCGCGGGGAGACCGGGGAGCTGTTTTTT.

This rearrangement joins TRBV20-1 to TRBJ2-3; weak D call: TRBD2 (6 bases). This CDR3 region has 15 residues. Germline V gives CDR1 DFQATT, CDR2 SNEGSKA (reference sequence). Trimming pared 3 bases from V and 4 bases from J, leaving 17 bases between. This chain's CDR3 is CSASPRLGAADTQYF. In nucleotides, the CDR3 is TGCAGTGCTAGTCCCCGACTAGGGGCTGCAGATACGCAGTATTTT.

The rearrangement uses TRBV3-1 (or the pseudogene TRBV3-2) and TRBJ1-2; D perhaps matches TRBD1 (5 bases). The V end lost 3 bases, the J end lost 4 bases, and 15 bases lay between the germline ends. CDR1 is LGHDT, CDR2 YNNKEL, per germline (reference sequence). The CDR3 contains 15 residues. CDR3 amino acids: CASSQGQGYFYGYTF. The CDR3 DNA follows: TGTGCCAGCAGCCAGGGTCAGGGCTACTTCTATGGCTACACCTTC.

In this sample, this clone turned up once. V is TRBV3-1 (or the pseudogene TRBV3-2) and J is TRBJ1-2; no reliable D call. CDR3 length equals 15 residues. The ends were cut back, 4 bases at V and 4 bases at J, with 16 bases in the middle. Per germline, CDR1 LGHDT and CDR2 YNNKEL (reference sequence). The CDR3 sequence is CASSPRVTSGYGYTF. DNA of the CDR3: TGTGCCAGCAGCCCCCGGGTCACCTCGGGCTATGGCTACACCTTC.

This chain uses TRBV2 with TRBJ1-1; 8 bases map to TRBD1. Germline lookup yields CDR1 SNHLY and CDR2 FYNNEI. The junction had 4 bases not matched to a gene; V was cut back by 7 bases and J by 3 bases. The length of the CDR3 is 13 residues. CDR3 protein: CASMLDRDTEAFF. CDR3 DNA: TGTGCCAGCATGTTGGACAGGGACACTGAAGCTTTCTTT.

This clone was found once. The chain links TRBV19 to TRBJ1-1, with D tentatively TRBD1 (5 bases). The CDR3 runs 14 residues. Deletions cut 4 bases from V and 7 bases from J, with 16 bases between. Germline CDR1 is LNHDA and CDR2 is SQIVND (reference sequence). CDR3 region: CASSKWRGPVEAFF. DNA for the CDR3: TGTGCCAGTAGTAAGTGGCGGGGACCAGTTGAAGCTTTCTTT.

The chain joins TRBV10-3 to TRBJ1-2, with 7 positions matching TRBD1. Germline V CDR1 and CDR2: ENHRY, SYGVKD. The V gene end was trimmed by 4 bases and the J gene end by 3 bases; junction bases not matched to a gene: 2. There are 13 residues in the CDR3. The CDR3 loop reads CAISGTGDYGYTF. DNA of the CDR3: TGTGCCATCAGTGGGACAGGAGACTATGGCTACACCTTC.

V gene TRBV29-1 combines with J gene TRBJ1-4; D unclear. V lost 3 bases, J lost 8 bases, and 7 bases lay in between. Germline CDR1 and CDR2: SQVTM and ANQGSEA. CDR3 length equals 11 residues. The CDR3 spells CSVDSGEKLFF. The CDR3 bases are TGCAGCGTTGACTCGGGGGAAAAACTGTTTTTT.

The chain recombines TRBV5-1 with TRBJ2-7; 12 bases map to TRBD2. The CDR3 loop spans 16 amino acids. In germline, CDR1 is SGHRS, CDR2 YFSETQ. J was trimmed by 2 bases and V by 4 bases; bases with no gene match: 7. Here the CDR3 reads CASSIRTSGRTYEQYF. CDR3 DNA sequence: TGCGCCAGCAGCATTCGTACTAGCGGGAGGACCTACGAGCAGTACTTC.

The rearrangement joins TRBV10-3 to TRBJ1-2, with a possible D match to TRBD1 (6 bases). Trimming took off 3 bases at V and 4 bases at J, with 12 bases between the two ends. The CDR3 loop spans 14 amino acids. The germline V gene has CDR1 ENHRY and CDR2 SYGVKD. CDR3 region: CAISDTGIGYGYTF. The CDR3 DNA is TGTGCCATCAGTGATACAGGGATCGGCTATGGCTACACCTTC.

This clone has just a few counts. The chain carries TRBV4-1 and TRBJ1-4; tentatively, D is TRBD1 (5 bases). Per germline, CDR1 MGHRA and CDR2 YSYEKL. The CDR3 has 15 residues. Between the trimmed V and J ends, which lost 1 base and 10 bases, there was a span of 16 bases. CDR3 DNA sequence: TGCGCCAGCAGCCAAGTAGTGGCAGGGAAGGGAAAACTGTTTTTT. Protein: CASSQVVAGKGKLFF.

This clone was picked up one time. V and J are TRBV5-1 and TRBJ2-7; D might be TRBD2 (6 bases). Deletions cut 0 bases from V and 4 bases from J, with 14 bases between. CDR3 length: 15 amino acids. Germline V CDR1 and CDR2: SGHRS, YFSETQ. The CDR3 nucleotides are TGCGCCAGCAGCTTGGGGACGGAGGGTTTTTACGAGCAGTACTTC. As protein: CASSLGTEGFYEQYF. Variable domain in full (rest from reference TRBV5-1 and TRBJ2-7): KAGVTQTPRYLIKTRGQQVTLSCSPISGHRSVSWYQQTPGQGLQFLFEYFSETQRNKGNFPGRFSGRQFSNSRSEMNVSTLELGDSALYLCASSLGTEGFYEQYFGPGTRLTVT.